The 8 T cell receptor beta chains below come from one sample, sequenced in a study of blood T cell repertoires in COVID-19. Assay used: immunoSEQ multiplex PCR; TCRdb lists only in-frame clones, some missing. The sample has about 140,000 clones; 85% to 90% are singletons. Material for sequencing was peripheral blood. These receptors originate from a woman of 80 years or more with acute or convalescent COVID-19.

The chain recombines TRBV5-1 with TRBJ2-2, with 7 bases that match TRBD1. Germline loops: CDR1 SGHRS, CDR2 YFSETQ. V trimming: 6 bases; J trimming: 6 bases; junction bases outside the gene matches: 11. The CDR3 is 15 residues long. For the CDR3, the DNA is TGCGCCAGCACCAGACAGGGAGAGAGAGCCGGGGAGCTGTTTTTT. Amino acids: CASTRQGERAGELFF.

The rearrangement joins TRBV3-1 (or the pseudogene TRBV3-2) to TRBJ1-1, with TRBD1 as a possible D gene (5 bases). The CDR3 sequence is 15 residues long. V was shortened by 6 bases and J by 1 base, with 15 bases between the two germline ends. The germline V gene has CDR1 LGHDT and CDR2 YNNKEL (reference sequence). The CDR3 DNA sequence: TGTGCCAGCAGTATGATCATAGACAGGAACACTGAAGCTTTCTTT. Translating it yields CASSMIIDRNTEAFF.

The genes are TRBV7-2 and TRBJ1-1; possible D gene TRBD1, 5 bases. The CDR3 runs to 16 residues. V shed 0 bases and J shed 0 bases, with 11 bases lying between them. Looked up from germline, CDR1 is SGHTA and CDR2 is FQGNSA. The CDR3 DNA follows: TGTGCCAGCAGCTTAGCCGCAGACAGTATGAACACTGAAGCTTTCTTT. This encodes CASSLAADSMNTEAFF. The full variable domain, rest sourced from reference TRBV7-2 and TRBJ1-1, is GAGVSQSPSNKVTEKGKDVELRCDPISGHTALYWYRQSLGQGLEFLIYFQGNSAPDKSGLPSDRFSAERTGGSVSTLTIQRTQQEDSAVYLCASSLAADSMNTEAFFGQGTRLTVV.

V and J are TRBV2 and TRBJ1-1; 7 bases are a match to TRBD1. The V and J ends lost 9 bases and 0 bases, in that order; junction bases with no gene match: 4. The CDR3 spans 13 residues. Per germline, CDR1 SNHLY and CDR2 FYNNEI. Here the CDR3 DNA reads TGTGCCAGTGGGGGACAGATGAACACTGAAGCTTTCTTT. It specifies CASGGQMNTEAFF.

CDR3 DNA: TGTGCCAGCACCCGGACAAAAGACTCTGGAAACACCATATATTTT. Encoded protein: CASTRTKDSGNTIYF. The chain is built from TRBV6-5 and TRBJ1-3; a weak D match, TRBD1 (5 bases). V was trimmed by 7 bases and J by 0 bases, leaving 13 bases between them. The CDR3 covers 15 residues. The germline V gene encodes CDR1 MNHEY and CDR2 SVGAGI.

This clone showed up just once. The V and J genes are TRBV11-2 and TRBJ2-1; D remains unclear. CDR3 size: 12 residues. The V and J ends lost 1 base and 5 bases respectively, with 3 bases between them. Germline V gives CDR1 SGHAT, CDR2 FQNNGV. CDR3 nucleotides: TGTGCCAGCAGCTTAGGAGACAATGAGCAGTTCTTC. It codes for CASSLGDNEQFF.

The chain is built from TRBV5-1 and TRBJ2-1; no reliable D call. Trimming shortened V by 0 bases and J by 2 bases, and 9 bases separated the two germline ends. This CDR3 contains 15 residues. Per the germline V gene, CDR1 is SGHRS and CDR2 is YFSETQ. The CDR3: CASSLVSRTYNEQFF. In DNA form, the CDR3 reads TGCGCCAGCAGCTTGGTCTCTCGTACCTACAATGAGCAGTTCTTC. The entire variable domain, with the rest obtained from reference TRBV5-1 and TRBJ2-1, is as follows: KAGVTQTPRYLIKTRGQQVTLSCSPISGHRSVSWYQQTPGQGLQFLFEYFSETQRNKGNFPGRFSGRQFSNSRSEMNVSTLELGDSALYLCASSLVSRTYNEQFFGPGTRLTVL.

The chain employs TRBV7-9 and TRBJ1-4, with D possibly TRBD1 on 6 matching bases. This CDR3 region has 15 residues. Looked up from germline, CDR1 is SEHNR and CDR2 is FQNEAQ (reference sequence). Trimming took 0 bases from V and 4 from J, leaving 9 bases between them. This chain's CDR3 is CASSLASQGNEKLFF. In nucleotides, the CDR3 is TGTGCCAGCAGCTTAGCTTCACAGGGTAATGAAAAACTGTTTTTT.